Below, 26 T cell receptor beta chains from the same sample are listed, as sequenced in a study of blood T cell repertoires in COVID-19. Sequencing was performed with immunoSEQ multiplex PCR; in TCRdb, only in-frame clones are kept and a portion is missing. The table shows about 300,000 clones, with 70% to 90% occurring only once. The sequenced material came from peripheral blood. These TCRs come from a man aged 18-30 years who had recovered from COVID-19.

In its sample, this clone was seen a few times. The chain employs TRBV2 and TRBJ1-1, with 10 bases that match TRBD1. The CDR3 spans 15 residues. The junction had 9 bases not matched to a gene; V was cut back by 5 bases and J by 6 bases. Germline V gives CDR1 SNHLY, CDR2 FYNNEI. This chain's CDR3 is CASSPRQGAVAEAFF. The DNA of the CDR3 is TGTGCCAGCAGTCCTCGACAGGGGGCCGTAGCTGAAGCTTTCTTT.

V gene TRBV7-8 combines with J gene TRBJ1-3, with D possibly TRBD1 on 6 matching bases. V was trimmed by 5 bases and J by 0 bases, leaving 26 bases between them. The CDR3 is made up of 20 amino acids. The germline V gene has CDR1 SGHVS and CDR2 FQNEAQ. The CDR3 loop is CASSQSSAGEGVPSGNTIYF. CDR3 in DNA: TGTGCCAGCAGCCAAAGTTCCGCAGGGGAAGGGGTTCCCTCTGGAAACACCATATATTTT. The whole variable domain, remainder taken from reference TRBV7-8 and TRBJ1-3, is GAGVSQSPRYKVAKRGQDVALRCDPISGHVSLFWYQQALGQGPEFLTYFQNEAQLDKSGLPSDRFFAERPEGSVSTLKIQRTQQEDSAVYLCASSQSSAGEGVPSGNTIYFGEGSWLTVV.

This clone was picked up one time. The chain combines TRBV10-3 with TRBJ1-2; 8 bases are a match to TRBD1. CDR3 size: 17 residues. Germline CDR1 reads ENHRY; CDR2 reads SYGVKD. The V gene end was trimmed by 1 base and the J gene end by 4 bases; junction bases not matched to a gene: 11. The CDR3 here is CAISEFTQGGEGYGYTF. For the CDR3, the DNA is TGTGCCATCAGTGAGTTTACACAGGGGGGAGAAGGCTATGGCTACACCTTC.

The rearrangement joins TRBV27 to TRBJ1-1, with D perhaps matching TRBD1 (5 bases). CDR1 is MNHEY, CDR2 SMNVEV, per germline (reference sequence). The CDR3 is made up of 13 amino acids. Trimming took 2 bases from V and 6 from J, leaving 10 bases between them. The CDR3 sequence is CASSLGGAAEAFF. Written as DNA, the CDR3 is TGTGCCAGCAGTTTAGGAGGGGCCGCTGAAGCTTTCTTT.

The chain is built from TRBV29-1 and TRBJ2-7; 10 bases are shared with TRBD1. The CDR3 is made up of 12 amino acids. In germline, CDR1 is SQVTM, CDR2 ANQGSEA. The trim removed 6 bases at V and 2 bases at J, leaving 1 base unmatched. CDR3 in amino acids: CSVGQGTYEQYF. CDR3 in DNA: TGCAGCGTGGGACAGGGGACCTACGAGCAGTACTTC.

This chain connects TRBV2 to TRBJ2-1, with a weak D call TRBD1 (5 bases). V lost 1 base and J 6 bases, leaving 7 bases between the germline ends. The germline V gene encodes CDR1 SNHLY and CDR2 FYNNEI. CDR3 length: 13 residues. The CDR3 DNA follows: TGTGCCAGCAGTGAAGAGGGGCTCAATGAGCAGTTCTTC. Protein sequence: CASSEEGLNEQFF. Variable domain in full (rest from reference TRBV2 and TRBJ2-1): EPEVTQTPSHQVTQMGQEVILRCVPISNHLYFYWYRQILGQKVEFLVSFYNNEISEKSEIFDDQFSVERPDGSNFTLKIRSTKLEDSAMYFCASSEEGLNEQFFGPGTRLTVL.

In its sample, this clone was seen once. The CDR3 DNA sequence: TGCGCCAGCAGCATCACTAACAGGGGCGAGCAGTACTTC. It translates to CASSITNRGEQYF. The genes are TRBV5-1 and TRBJ2-7, with TRBD1 matching 7 bases. The germline V gene encodes CDR1 SGHRS and CDR2 YFSETQ. The J segment lost 6 bases and the V segment lost 4 bases, leaving 7 bases of the junction unmatched. CDR3 length: 13 amino acids. The whole variable domain, remainder taken from reference TRBV5-1 and TRBJ2-7, is KAGVTQTPRYLIKTRGQQVTLSCSPISGHRSVSWYQQTPGQGLQFLFEYFSETQRNKGNFPGRFSGRQFSNSRSEMNVSTLELGDSALYLCASSITNRGEQYFGPGTRLTVT.

The chain joins TRBV6-5 to TRBJ2-2, with 9 bases aligning to TRBD1. There are 15 residues in the CDR3. J lost 6 bases, V lost 8 bases, and 10 bases had no gene match. CDR1 and CDR2 (germline): MNHEY, SVGAGI. This chain's CDR3 is CASATGGAGAGELFF. Written as DNA, the CDR3 is TGTGCCAGCGCAACAGGGGGCGCGGGTGCCGGGGAGCTGTTTTTT.

This clone is a singleton in its sample. The rearrangement joins TRBV7-9 to TRBJ2-2; D is possibly TRBD1 (5 bases). The CDR3 length is 17 residues. The germline V and J ends were trimmed by 2 bases and 6 bases, with 19 bases remaining between them. The germline V gene encodes CDR1 SEHNR and CDR2 FQNEAQ (reference sequence). Written as DNA, the CDR3 is TGTGCCAGCAGCTTAAACCCCGGCGTAGGGGTGTCCGGGGAGCTGTTTTTT. As protein: CASSLNPGVGVSGELFF.

The chain couples TRBV19 to TRBJ2-1; 7 nucleotides line up with TRBD2. Germline V gene sequence: CDR1 LNHDA, CDR2 SQIVND (reference sequence). The V gene end was trimmed by 3 bases and the J gene end by 2 bases; junction bases not matched to a gene: 13. This CDR3 has 18 residues. CDR3 amino acids: CASSIRHGGRGPYNEQFF. CDR3 DNA sequence: TGTGCCAGTAGTATTAGGCATGGGGGGAGGGGCCCCTACAATGAGCAGTTCTTC.

This chain connects TRBV6-4 to TRBJ1-4; 9 nucleotides line up with TRBD1. The CDR3 contains 17 residues. J gave up 4 bases and V 4 bases, and 10 bases lay outside the gene matches. Germline CDR1 MRHNA, CDR2 SNTAGT. CDR3 DNA sequence: TGTGCCAGCAGTGCCTTACCAGGGACAGGGTATAATGAAAAACTGTTTTTT. It encodes CASSALPGTGYNEKLFF.

The chain employs TRBV7-8 and TRBJ2-5; 9 nucleotides align to TRBD2. Losses at the gene ends were 3 bases for V and 1 base for J; bases not matched to a gene: 0. CDR1 and CDR2 from the germline V gene are SGHVS and FQNEAQ. This CDR3 spans 14 amino acids. DNA of the CDR3: TGTGCCAGCAGCTTGACTAGCGGCCAAGAGACCCAGTACTTC. Its translation is CASSLTSGQETQYF.

The CDR3 DNA reads as TGCGCCAGCAGCTTGGACTCTTTGGACAGCTCCTACAATGAGCAGTTCTTC. It translates to CASSLDSLDSSYNEQFF. The rearrangement links TRBV5-1 to TRBJ2-1; a possible D gene is TRBD1 (6 bases). V shed 0 bases and J shed 0 bases, with 13 bases lying between them. The germline V gene encodes CDR1 SGHRS and CDR2 YFSETQ. This CDR3 is 17 amino acids long.

The chain links TRBV12-3 or TRBV12-4 to TRBJ2-7; D remains unclear. The CDR3 runs 12 residues. Trimming left V 6 bases short and J 2 bases short, with 8 bases between. The CDR3 bases are TGTGCCAGCAGCCCCTCCCCCTACGAGCAGTACTTC. Translation gives CASSPSPYEQYF.

V is TRBV12-5 and J is TRBJ2-2, with D tentatively TRBD2 (6 bases). V lost 6 bases and J 7 bases, leaving 15 bases between the germline ends. CDR1 is LGHNT, CDR2 FRNRAP, per germline. The CDR3 runs to 14 residues. CDR3 region: CASGPGDPDGELFF. The CDR3 bases are TGTGCTAGTGGCCCGGGAGACCCGGACGGGGAGCTGTTTTTT.

This sequence joins TRBV29-1 and TRBJ1-1, with 7 bases matching TRBD1. Trimming at V came to 7 bases and at J to 3 bases, leaving 8 bases not matched to a gene. Per the germline V gene, CDR1 is SQVTM and CDR2 is ANQGSEA. The CDR3 is 13 amino acids. CDR3 loop: CSANRGRDTEAFF. CDR3 nucleotides: TGCAGCGCCAACAGGGGCCGGGACACTGAAGCTTTCTTT.

This clone occurred once. The gene calls are TRBV5-5 and TRBJ1-1, with 8 bases lining up with TRBD1. Losses at the gene ends were 4 bases for V and 5 bases for J; bases not matched to a gene: 7. This CDR3 region has 14 residues. CDR1 SGHKS and CDR2 YYEKEE come from the germline V gene (reference sequence). This CDR3 reads CASSLKTGETEAFF. CDR3 sequence (DNA): TGTGCCAGCAGCCTAAAGACAGGGGAGACTGAAGCTTTCTTT.

The chain employs TRBV2 and TRBJ2-7, with a weak D call TRBD2 (5 bases). Trimming left V 3 bases short and J 7 bases short, with 13 bases between. Germline values: CDR1 SNHLY, CDR2 FYNNEI. The CDR3 has 13 amino acids. CDR3 protein: CASSDSLEVEQYF. CDR3 in DNA: TGTGCCAGCAGTGACAGCTTGGAGGTGGAGCAGTACTTC.

On this clone itself: Other DNA sequences of this sample code for an identical CDR3. The rearrangement links TRBV6-5 to TRBJ1-2, with TRBD1 as a possible D gene (5 bases). CDR3 size: 13 residues. Germline CDR1 reads MNHEY; CDR2 reads SVGAGI. Trimming pared 0 bases from V and 5 bases from J, leaving 7 bases between. CDR3 in DNA: TGTGCCAGCAGTTACTCTACAGGATATGGCTACACCTTC. It codes for CASSYSTGYGYTF.

The chain uses TRBV6-2 or TRBV6-3 and TRBJ1-2; possibly TRBD1 for D (6 bases). This CDR3 is 15 amino acids long. CDR1 is MNHEY and CDR2 is SVGEGT in the germline V gene. Trimming removed 6 bases from V and 2 bases from J, with 16 bases in between. In DNA, the CDR3 is TGTGCCAGCAGCTTCCCTACGACAGGCAACTATGGCTACACCTTC. Amino acids: CASSFPTTGNYGYTF.

The chain is built from TRBV6-2 or TRBV6-3 and TRBJ2-7; 8 bases are a match to TRBD1. Per the germline V gene, CDR1 is MNHEY and CDR2 is SVGEGT. CDR3 size: 16 residues. The junction had 15 bases not matched to a gene; V was cut back by 6 bases and J by 5 bases. CDR3 region: CASSTLRGRGFHEQYF. DNA for the CDR3: TGTGCCAGCAGCACCCTCAGGGGGCGAGGGTTCCACGAGCAGTACTTC.

The count of this clone is one. The chain has TRBV6-2 or TRBV6-3 and TRBJ2-2; 8 nucleotides align to TRBD1. Looked up from germline, CDR1 is MNHEY and CDR2 is SVGEGT. V was pared by 1 base and J by 4 bases, with 2 bases of the junction left unmatched. CDR3 size: 15 residues. The CDR3: CASSYFQGATGELFF. CDR3 nucleotide sequence: TGTGCCAGCAGTTACTTTCAGGGGGCCACCGGGGAGCTGTTTTTT.

This clone was counted only a few times. The rearrangement uses TRBV12-3 or TRBV12-4 and TRBJ1-1; D uncertain. The V end lost 3 bases, the J end lost 2 bases, and 7 bases lay between the germline ends. This CDR3 contains 13 residues. The CDR3 coding sequence is TGTGCCAGCAGTTTCATCAGAAACACTGAAGCTTTCTTT. Translating gives CASSFIRNTEAFF.

The rearrangement links TRBV7-8 to TRBJ1-2; no clear D. The CDR3 length is 13 residues. V lost 6 bases, J lost 2 bases, and 10 bases lay in between. Germline values: CDR1 SGHVS, CDR2 FQNEAQ. In nucleotides, the CDR3 is TGTGCCAGCAGTCTCAGGCCAAACTATGGCTACACCTTC. It encodes CASSLRPNYGYTF.

This clone was seen once. This chain uses TRBV14 with TRBJ2-5; the D gene is possibly TRBD1 (5 bases). Germline V gene lookup returns CDR1 SGHDN and CDR2 FVKESK. The V and J ends lost 2 bases and 7 bases respectively, with 11 bases between them. CDR3 length: 13 residues. CDR3: CASSQQGRGTQYF. In DNA, the CDR3 is TGTGCCAGCAGCCAACAGGGCCGAGGGACCCAGTACTTC.

The V gene is TRBV28, the J gene TRBJ2-1; D ambiguous. The CDR3 is 12 amino acids. V was cut by 8 bases and J by 12 bases, with 17 bases left in between. Germline CDR1 MDHEN, CDR2 SYDVKM. CDR3 nucleotide sequence: TGTGCCAGCTCCCCCGCCCCTCGCGGGCAGTTCTTC. Protein sequence: CASSPAPRGQFF.